This T cell receptor (beta chain) was identified during a study of neurological immune-mediated disorders. Study outcomes and limitations: HTLV-1-associated myelopathy showed the most TCR clonal expansion; multiple sclerosis the least, below healthy controls.

Synthesis of cDNA was accomplished via 5'RACE employing 10-nucleotide random UMIs. TCRdb recomputed calls from the 5' RACE reads with MiXCR, one row per CDR3 protein. Among around 13,000 distinct CDR3 sequences, more than 9% were seen once, and the ten largest hold around 25%. This clonotype is medium-sized by share. Its antigen is still unknown. The controls, all healthy individuals, were blood bank volunteers in Maryland, USA. 2 million PBMCs stored at -80 C were the source of the unsorted libraries. The receptor was isolated from a woman aged 40 to 49 in good health. Sequencing input: PBMCs.

The CDR3 DNA reads as TGTGCCACTGGACCGAGACCCGCAAACTATGGCTACACCTTC. Translated: CATGPRPANYGYTF. This chain links TRBV10-3 with TRBJ1-2; D gene unclear. The germline V gene has CDR1 ENHRY and CDR2 SYGVKD. The CDR3 consists of 14 residues. Trimming cost V 10 bases and J 2 bases, with 17 bases left between them.